This TCR beta chain was retrieved from a study of blood T cells in healthy people across ages. This clonotype has a handful of counts. Its antigen is not known. The authors ran a second PCR of about 6 to 12 cycles using a sample-barcoded 5' primer and a J-beta primer mix. MiXCR was run by TCRdb on the 5' RACE reads, yielding one entry per CDR3 protein. The table includes some 1,800,000 distinct CDR3 sequences, approximately 40% detected once. Whole-study results and caveats: The diversity estimates, figures obtained from one million T cells, were considered underestimates. The recorded TCR beta diversity per million T cells decreased in a roughly linear manner with age. The long-lived group displayed more naive CD4+ cells, plus higher diversity, than the aged donors did.

V was shortened by 4 bases and J by 0 bases, with 12 bases between the two germline ends. CDR1 is KGHDR, CDR2 SFDVKD, per germline. This CDR3 is 15 amino acids long. Per-sample yields of isolated PBMCs were at least 6 million. This sequence originates from a human donor in good health. Sequenced input: blood. The V call is TRBV24-1, the J call TRBJ2-7, with D possibly being TRBD2 (6 bases). In nucleotides, the CDR3 is TGTGCCACCAGTGAGTCAGGGACTCCCTCCTACGAGCAGTACTTC. Translating gives CATSESGTPSYEQYF.